One sample yielded the 17 T cell receptor beta chains listed below, sequenced in a study of T cell clones after liver transplantation. Sequenced by immunoSEQ multiplex PCR; TCRdb stores in-frame clones only, minus some. The sample has 45,000 to 60,000 clones, approximately 84% seen once. The sample was CD4+ T cells from blood, taken before liver transplant. These TCRs come from a human donor who received a liver transplant.

The chain carries TRBV19 and TRBJ2-5; 9 bases agree with TRBD2. V gave up 4 bases and J gave up 4 bases; unmatched junction bases: 4. The germline gives CDR1 LNHDA, CDR2 SQIVND (reference sequence). This CDR3 has 14 residues. CDR3 nucleotide sequence: TGTGCCAGTAGTAAGGGACTAGCTCGAGAGACCCAGTACTTC. Residues: CASSKGLARETQYF.

The chain employs TRBV30 and TRBJ2-3; D gene unclear. From germline, CDR1 is GTSNPN and CDR2 SVGIG (reference sequence). The CDR3 loop spans 12 amino acids. Trimming pared 0 bases from V and 5 bases from J, leaving 6 bases between. CDR3 in DNA: TGTGCCTGGAGTGTCTTGCGAGATACGCAGTATTTT. It specifies CAWSVLRDTQYF. The complete variable domain, with remaining parts taken from reference TRBV30 and TRBJ2-3, reads SQTIHQWPATLVQPVGSPLSLECTVEGTSNPNLYWYRQAAGRGLQLLFYSVGIGQISSEVPQNLSASRPQDRQFILSSKKLLLSDSGFYLCAWSVLRDTQYFGPGTRLTVL.

J is TRBJ2-1 and V is TRBV4-3; 7 nucleotides match TRBD2. CDR1 and CDR2 from the germline V gene are LGHNA and YSLEER. The trim removed 0 bases at V and 7 bases at J, leaving 6 bases unmatched. The CDR3 has 15 residues. The chain's CDR3 is CASSQEKRGENEQFF. DNA of the CDR3: TGCGCCAGCAGCCAAGAAAAGCGGGGCGAAAATGAGCAGTTCTTC.

For the CDR3, the DNA is TGTGCCAGCAGTGGGTGGGCTCGCTCTAGCACAGATACGCAGTATTTT. Protein product: CASSGWARSSTDTQYF. This chain connects TRBV6-1 to TRBJ2-3; D is undetermined. CDR3 length equals 16 residues. Germline CDR1 reads MNHNS; CDR2 reads SASEGT. Trimming stripped 4 bases from V and 0 bases from J, with 14 bases between.

The V call is TRBV6-1, the J call TRBJ2-1, with D possibly called TRBD1 or TRBD2 (5 bases each). The CDR3 spans 15 residues. V dropped 2 bases and J dropped 6 bases, with 14 bases sitting between them. Germline loops: CDR1 MNHNS, CDR2 SASEGT. The CDR3 bases are TGTGCCAGCAGTGAACGGGGCGCGGCCGTCAATGAGCAGTTCTTC. Its translation: CASSERGAAVNEQFF.

This clone was observed many times. The gene calls are TRBV29-1 and TRBJ2-7; no reliable D call. Trimming pared 5 bases from V and 3 bases from J, leaving 11 bases between. Germline V gene lookup returns CDR1 SQVTM and CDR2 ANQGSEA. This CDR3 spans 12 amino acids. The CDR3 spells CSVRKGSYEQYF. CDR3 nucleotide sequence: TGCAGCGTTAGGAAAGGAAGCTACGAGCAGTACTTC.

The V gene is TRBV18, the J gene TRBJ1-6; D is uncertain. Germline V gives CDR1 KGHSH, CDR2 LQKENI. The CDR3 totals 15 residues. Trimming stripped 3 bases from V and 2 bases from J, with 8 bases between. CDR3 coding DNA: TGTGCCAGCTCACCGAACGGACCCTATAATTCACCCCTCCACTTT. It is translated as CASSPNGPYNSPLHF. Filled out from reference TRBV18 and TRBJ1-6, the complete variable domain reads NAGVMQNPRHLVRRRGQEARLRCSPMKGHSHVYWYRQLPEEGLKFMVYLQKENIIDESGMPKERFSAEFPKEGPSILRIQQVVRGDSAAYFCASSPNGPYNSPLHFGNGTRLTVT.

This rearrangement joins TRBV29-1 to TRBJ1-1; 8 bases match TRBD1. Germline CDR1 SQVTM, CDR2 ANQGSEA. This CDR3 has 16 amino acids. J was trimmed by 5 bases and V by 5 bases; bases with no gene match: 16. This CDR3 reads CSVSPRDRPLWTEAFF. DNA of the CDR3: TGCAGCGTTTCCCCTCGGGACAGGCCTCTGTGGACTGAAGCTTTCTTT.

V is TRBV4-3 and J is TRBJ2-7; possible D gene TRBD1, 7 bases. The germline gives CDR1 LGHNA, CDR2 YSLEER. V gave up 1 base and J gave up 4 bases, with 14 bases separating them. The CDR3 contains 15 residues. The CDR3 sequence: CASSQGVTGRYEQYF. The CDR3 DNA sequence: TGCGCCAGCAGCCAAGGGGTGACAGGGAGGTACGAGCAGTACTTC.

The J gene is TRBJ2-7, the V gene TRBV11-2, with D possibly TRBD2 on 6 matching bases. The CDR3 is 14 amino acids. CDR1 SGHAT and CDR2 FQNNGV come from the germline V gene. The V gene lost 4 bases and the J gene lost 6 bases, with 16 bases spanning the gap. The CDR3 nucleotides read TGTGCCAGCAGCTCACTAGCCGGGCAGCTCGAGCAGTACTTC. It is translated as CASSSLAGQLEQYF.

The count of this clone is one. The rearrangement joins TRBV7-2 to TRBJ2-7, with D perhaps matching TRBD1 or TRBD2 (6 bases each). V lost 3 bases and J lost 2, with 14 bases in between. CDR1 is SGHTA, CDR2 FQGNSA, per germline. The CDR3 runs 15 residues. This chain's CDR3 is CASSLGAGTPYEQYF. Here the CDR3 DNA reads TGTGCCAGCAGCTTGGGGGCGGGGACCCCCTACGAGCAGTACTTC.

The genes are TRBV2 and TRBJ1-1; D is uncertain. V dropped 6 bases and J dropped 0 bases, with 11 bases sitting between them. The germline CDR1 and CDR2 sequences are SNHLY and FYNNEI. This CDR3 is built from 14 residues. In DNA form, the CDR3 reads TGTGCCAGCAGACTGTGGCTGATGAACACTGAAGCTTTCTTT. This codes for CASRLWLMNTEAFF.

The chain employs TRBV5-4 and TRBJ1-5; D gene unclear. V gave up 4 bases and J gave up 3 bases, with 8 bases separating them. Germline CDR1 is SGHNT and CDR2 is YYREEE (reference sequence). CDR3 length: 13 amino acids. In DNA, the CDR3 is TGTGCCAGCAGCCCGAGTCCCAATCAGCCCCAGCATTTT. This translates into CASSPSPNQPQHF. Filled out from reference TRBV5-4 and TRBJ1-5, the complete variable domain reads ETGVTQSPTHLIKTRGQQVTLRCSSQSGHNTVSWYQQALGQGPQFIFQYYREEENGRGNFPPRFSGLQFPNYSSELNVNALELDDSALYLCASSPSPNQPQHFGDGTRLSIL.

This chain joins TRBV29-1 and TRBJ2-5; no clear D gene. Trimming removed 5 bases from V and 6 bases from J, with 13 bases in between. The CDR3 is made up of 12 amino acids. Germline V CDR1 and CDR2: SQVTM, ANQGSEA. The CDR3 DNA follows: TGCAGCGTTAGCGACGGGCGGAAGACCCAGTACTTC. Encoded protein: CSVSDGRKTQYF.

The chain combines TRBV28 with TRBJ1-1; D remains ambiguous. Germline V gene sequence: CDR1 MDHEN, CDR2 SYDVKM. The V gene lost 1 base and the J gene lost 6 bases, with 3 bases spanning the gap. The CDR3 is 11 amino acids. The chain's CDR3 is CASSLSSEAFF. Here the CDR3 DNA reads TGTGCCAGCAGTTTATCCTCTGAAGCTTTCTTT.

The rearrangement links TRBV18 to TRBJ1-6; no clear D gene. The CDR3 spans 13 residues. V dropped 4 bases and J dropped 10 bases, with 11 bases sitting between them. Per germline, CDR1 KGHSH and CDR2 LQKENI. The CDR3 sequence: CASSREETSPLHF. The CDR3 DNA follows: TGTGCCAGCTCACGGGAGGAAACATCACCCCTCCACTTT. Full variable domain (outside the CDR3, taken from reference TRBV18 and TRBJ1-6): NAGVMQNPRHLVRRRGQEARLRCSPMKGHSHVYWYRQLPEEGLKFMVYLQKENIIDESGMPKERFSAEFPKEGPSILRIQQVVRGDSAAYFCASSREETSPLHFGNGTRLTVT.

V usage is TRBV19 and J usage is TRBJ1-3; D perhaps matches TRBD1 (5 bases). The CDR3 has 16 amino acids. The V end was cut by 3 bases, the J end by 0 bases, with 12 bases between. Germline assignment: CDR1 LNHDA and CDR2 SQIVND (reference sequence). The CDR3: CASSIRTTDSGNTIYF. In DNA, the CDR3 is TGTGCCAGTAGTATCCGAACGACAGACTCTGGAAACACCATATATTTT.